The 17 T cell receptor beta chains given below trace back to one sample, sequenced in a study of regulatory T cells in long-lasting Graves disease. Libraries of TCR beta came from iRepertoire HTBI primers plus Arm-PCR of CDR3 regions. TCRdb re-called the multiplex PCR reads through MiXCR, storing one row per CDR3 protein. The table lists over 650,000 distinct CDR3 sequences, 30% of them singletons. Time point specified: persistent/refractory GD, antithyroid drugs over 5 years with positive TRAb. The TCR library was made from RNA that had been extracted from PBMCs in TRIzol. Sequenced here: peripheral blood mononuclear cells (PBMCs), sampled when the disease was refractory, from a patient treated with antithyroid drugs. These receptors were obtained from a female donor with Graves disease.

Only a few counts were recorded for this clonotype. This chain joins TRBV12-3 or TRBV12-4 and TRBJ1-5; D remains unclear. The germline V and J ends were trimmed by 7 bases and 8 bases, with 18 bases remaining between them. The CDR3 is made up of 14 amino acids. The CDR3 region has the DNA TGTGCCAGCACCCCAAGCGGGGTTTCGGAGCCCCAGCATTTT. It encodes CASTPSGVSEPQHF.

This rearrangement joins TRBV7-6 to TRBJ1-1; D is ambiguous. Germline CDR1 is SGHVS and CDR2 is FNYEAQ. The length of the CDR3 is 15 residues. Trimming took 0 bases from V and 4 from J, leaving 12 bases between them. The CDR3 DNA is TGTGCCAGCAGCTTAGCACCGGGGTTCGGCACTGAAGCTTTCTTT. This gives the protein CASSLAPGFGTEAFF.

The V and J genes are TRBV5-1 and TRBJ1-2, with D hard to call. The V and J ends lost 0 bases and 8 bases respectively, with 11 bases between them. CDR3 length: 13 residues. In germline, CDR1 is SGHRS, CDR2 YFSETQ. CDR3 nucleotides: TGCGCCAGCAGCTTGGCCGGAGGTTCGGGCTACACCTTC. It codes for CASSLAGGSGYTF.

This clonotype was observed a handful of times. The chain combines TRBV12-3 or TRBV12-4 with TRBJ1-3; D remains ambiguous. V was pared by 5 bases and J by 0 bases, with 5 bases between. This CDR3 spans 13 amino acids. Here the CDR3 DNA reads TGTGCCAGCAGTATAGGCTCTGGAAACACCATATATTTT. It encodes CASSIGSGNTIYF.

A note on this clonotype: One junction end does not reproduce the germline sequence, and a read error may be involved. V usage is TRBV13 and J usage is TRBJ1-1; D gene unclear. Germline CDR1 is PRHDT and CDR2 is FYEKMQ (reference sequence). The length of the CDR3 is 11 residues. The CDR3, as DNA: TGTGCCAGCAGCTTAGGGCTGATGTCGAGCTTT. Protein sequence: CASSLGLMSSF.

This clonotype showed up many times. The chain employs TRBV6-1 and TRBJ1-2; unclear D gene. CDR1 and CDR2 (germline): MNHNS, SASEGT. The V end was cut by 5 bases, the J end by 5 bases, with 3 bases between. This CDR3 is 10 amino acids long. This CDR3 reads CASSRYGYTF. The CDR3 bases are TGTGCCAGCAGTCGGTATGGCTACACCTTC.

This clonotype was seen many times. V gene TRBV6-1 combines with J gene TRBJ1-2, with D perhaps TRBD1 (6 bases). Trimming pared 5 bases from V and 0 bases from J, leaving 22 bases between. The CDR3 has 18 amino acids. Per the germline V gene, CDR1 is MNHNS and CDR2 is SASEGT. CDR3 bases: TGTGCCAGCAGTCACCCCCCTAGCGGGGGCAGAGCTAACTATGGCTACACCTTC. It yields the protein CASSHPPSGGRANYGYTF.

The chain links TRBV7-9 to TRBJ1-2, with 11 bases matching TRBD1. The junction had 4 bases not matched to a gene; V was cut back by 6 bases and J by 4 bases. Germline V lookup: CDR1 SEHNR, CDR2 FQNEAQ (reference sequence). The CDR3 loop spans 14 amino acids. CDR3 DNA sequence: TGTGCCAGCAGGTCCGGGACAGGGGGCTATGGCTACACCTTC. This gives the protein CASRSGTGGYGYTF. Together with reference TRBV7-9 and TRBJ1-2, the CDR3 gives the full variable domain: DTGVSQNPRHKITKRGQNVTFRCDPISEHNRLYWYRQTLGQGPEFLTYFQNEAQLEKSRLLSDRFSAERPKGSFSTLEIQRTEQGDSAMYLCASRSGTGGYGYTFGSGTRLTVV.

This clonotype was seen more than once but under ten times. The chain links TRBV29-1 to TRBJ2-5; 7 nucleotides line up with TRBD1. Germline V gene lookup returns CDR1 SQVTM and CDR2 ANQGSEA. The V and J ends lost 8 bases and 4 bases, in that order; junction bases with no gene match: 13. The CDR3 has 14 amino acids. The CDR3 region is CSLTAAGGRETQYF. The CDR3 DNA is TGCAGCCTAACTGCGGCAGGGGGAAGAGAGACCCAGTACTTC. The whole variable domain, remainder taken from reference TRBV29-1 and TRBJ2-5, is SAVISQKPSRDICQRGTSLTIQCQVDSQVTMMFWYRQQPGQSLTLIATANQGSEATYESGFVIDKFPISRPNLTFSTLTVSNMSPEDSSIYLCSLTAAGGRETQYFGPGTRLLVL.

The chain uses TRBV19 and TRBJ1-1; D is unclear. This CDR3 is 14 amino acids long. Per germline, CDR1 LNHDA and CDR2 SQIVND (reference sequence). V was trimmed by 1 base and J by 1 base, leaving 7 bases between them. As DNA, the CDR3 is TGTGCCAGTAGTATAGCAGGAAAGAACACTGAAGCTTTCTTT. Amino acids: CASSIAGKNTEAFF.

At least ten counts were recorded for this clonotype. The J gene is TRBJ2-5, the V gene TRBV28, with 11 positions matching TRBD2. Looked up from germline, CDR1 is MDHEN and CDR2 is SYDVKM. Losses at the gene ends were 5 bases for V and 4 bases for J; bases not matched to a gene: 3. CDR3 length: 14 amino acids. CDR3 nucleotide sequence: TGTGCCAGCAGTCCTCTAGCGGGAGGAGAGACCCAGTACTTC. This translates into CASSPLAGGETQYF.

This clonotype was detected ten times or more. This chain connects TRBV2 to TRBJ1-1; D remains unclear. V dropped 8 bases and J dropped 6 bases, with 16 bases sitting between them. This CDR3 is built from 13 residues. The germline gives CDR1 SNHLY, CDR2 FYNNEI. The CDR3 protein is CASPISLDPEAFF. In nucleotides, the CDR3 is TGTGCCAGCCCTATTTCCTTAGACCCTGAAGCTTTCTTT. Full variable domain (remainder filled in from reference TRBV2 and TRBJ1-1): EPEVTQTPSHQVTQMGQEVILRCVPISNHLYFYWYRQILGQKVEFLVSFYNNEISEKSEIFDDQFSVERPDGSNFTLKIRSTKLEDSAMYFCASPISLDPEAFFGQGTRLTVV.

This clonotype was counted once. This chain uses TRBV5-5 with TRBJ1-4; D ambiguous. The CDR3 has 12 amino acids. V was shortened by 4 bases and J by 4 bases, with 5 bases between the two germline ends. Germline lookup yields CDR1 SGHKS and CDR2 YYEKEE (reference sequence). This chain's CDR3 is CASSNHNEKLFF. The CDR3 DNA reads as TGTGCCAGCAGCAATCATAATGAAAAACTGTTTTTT.

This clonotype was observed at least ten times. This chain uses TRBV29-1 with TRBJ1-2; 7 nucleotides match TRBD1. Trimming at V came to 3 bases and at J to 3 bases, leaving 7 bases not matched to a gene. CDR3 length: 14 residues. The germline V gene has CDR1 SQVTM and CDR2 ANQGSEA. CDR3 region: CSVDRGELHYGYTF. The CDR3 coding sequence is TGCAGCGTTGACAGGGGGGAATTACACTATGGCTACACCTTC. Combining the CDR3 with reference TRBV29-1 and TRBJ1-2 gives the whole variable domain SAVISQKPSRDICQRGTSLTIQCQVDSQVTMMFWYRQQPGQSLTLIATANQGSEATYESGFVIDKFPISRPNLTFSTLTVSNMSPEDSSIYLCSVDRGELHYGYTFGSGTRLTVV.

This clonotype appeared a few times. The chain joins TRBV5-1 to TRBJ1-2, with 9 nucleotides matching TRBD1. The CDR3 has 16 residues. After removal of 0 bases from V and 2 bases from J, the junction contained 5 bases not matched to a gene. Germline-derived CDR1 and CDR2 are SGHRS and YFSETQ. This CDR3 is CASSLDGGTGNYGYTF. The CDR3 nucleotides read TGCGCCAGCAGCTTGGACGGCGGGACAGGGAACTATGGCTACACCTTC.

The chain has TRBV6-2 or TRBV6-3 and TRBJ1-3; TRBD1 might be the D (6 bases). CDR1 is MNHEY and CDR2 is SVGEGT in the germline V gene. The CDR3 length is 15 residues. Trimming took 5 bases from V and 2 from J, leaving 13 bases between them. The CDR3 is CASSEDGGPGNTIYF. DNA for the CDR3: TGTGCCAGCAGTGAAGATGGGGGGCCTGGAAACACCATATATTTT.

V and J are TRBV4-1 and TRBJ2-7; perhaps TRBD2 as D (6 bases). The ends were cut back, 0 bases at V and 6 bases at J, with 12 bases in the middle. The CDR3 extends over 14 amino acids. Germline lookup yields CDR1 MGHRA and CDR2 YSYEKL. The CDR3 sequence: CASSQDHGGREQYF. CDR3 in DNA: TGCGCCAGCAGCCAAGATCATGGAGGGCGCGAGCAGTACTTC.